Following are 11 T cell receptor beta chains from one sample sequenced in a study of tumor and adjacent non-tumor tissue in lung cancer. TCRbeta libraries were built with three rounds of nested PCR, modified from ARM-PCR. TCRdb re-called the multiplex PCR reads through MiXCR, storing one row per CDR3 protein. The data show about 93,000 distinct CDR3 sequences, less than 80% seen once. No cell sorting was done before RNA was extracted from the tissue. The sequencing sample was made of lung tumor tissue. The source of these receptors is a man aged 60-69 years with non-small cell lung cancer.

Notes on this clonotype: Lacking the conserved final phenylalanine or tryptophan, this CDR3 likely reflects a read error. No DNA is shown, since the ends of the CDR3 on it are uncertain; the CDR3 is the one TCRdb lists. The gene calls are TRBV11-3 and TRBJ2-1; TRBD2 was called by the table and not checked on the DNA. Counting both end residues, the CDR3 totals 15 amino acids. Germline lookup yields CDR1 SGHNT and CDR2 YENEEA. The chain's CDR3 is CVSSHGTSGSHEQFS.

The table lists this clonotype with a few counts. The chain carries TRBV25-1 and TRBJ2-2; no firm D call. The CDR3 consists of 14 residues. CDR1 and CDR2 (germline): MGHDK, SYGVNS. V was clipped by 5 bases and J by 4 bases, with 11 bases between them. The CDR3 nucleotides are TGTGCCAGCAGTCGGTTGTCGGGCACCGGGGAGCTGTTTTTT. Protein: CASSRLSGTGELFF.

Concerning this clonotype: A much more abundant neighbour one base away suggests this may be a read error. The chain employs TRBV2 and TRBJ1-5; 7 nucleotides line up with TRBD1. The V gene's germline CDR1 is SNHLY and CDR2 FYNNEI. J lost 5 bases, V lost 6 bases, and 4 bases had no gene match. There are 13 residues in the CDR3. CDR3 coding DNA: TGTGCCAGCAGAGACAGGGAGGATCAGCCCCAGCATTTT. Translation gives CASRDREDQPQHF.

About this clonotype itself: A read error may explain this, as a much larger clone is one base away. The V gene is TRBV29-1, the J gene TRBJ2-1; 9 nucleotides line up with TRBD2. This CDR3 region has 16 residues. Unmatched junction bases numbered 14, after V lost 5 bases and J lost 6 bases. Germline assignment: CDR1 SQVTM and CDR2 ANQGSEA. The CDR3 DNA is TGCAGCGTTACTCTAATAGCGGGGGCCAGGGTCAATGAGCAGTTCTTC. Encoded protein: CSVTLIAGARVNEQFF.

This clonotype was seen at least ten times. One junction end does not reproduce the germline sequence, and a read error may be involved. This CDR3 reads CASRGGTGRIF. CDR3 nucleotides: TGTGCCAGCAGGGGGGGGACTGGGCGTATCTTC. The rearrangement uses TRBV6-1 and TRBJ2-1; 7 bases fit TRBD2. The CDR3 is made up of 11 amino acids. The germline V gene has CDR1 MNHNS and CDR2 SASEGT.

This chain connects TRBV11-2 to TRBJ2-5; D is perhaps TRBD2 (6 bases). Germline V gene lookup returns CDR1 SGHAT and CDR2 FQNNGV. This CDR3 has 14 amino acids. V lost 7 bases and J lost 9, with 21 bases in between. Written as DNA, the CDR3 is TGTGCCAGCAACTTCGCGGGGTCCAGGGAGGCCCAGTACTTC. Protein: CASNFAGSREAQYF.

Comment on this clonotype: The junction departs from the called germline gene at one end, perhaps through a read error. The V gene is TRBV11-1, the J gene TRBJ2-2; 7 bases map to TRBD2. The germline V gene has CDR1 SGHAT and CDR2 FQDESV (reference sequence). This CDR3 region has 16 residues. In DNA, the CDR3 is TGTGCCAGCAGTTTAGGGAGGGGCCTAGACACCGGGGGGCTGTTTTTT. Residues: CASSLGRGLDTGGLFF.

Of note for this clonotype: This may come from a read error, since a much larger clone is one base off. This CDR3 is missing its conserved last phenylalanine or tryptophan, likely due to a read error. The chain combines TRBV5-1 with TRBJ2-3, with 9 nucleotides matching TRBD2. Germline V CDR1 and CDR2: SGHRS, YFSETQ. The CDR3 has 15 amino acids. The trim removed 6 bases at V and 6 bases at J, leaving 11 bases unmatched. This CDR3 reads CASKNGLAKTDTQYL. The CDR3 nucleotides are TGCGCCAGCAAGAACGGACTAGCGAAAACCGATACGCAGTATTTG.

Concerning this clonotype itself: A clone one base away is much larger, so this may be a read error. The CDR3 coding sequence is TGCAGTGCTAGAGGGACAGGGGACTCCGGGGAGCTGTTTTTT. Its translation: CSARGTGDSGELFF. The V and J genes are TRBV20-1 and TRBJ2-2; the match to TRBD1 covers 9 bases. The junction had 3 bases not matched to a gene; V was cut back by 1 base and J by 6 bases. From germline, CDR1 is DFQATT and CDR2 SNEGSKA (reference sequence). The CDR3 has 14 amino acids.

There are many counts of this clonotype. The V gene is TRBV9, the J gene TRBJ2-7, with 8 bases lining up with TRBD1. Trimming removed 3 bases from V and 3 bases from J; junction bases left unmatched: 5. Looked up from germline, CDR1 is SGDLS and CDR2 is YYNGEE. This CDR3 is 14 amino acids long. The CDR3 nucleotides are TGTGCCAGCAGCGGAGGACAGGGTATCTACGAGCAGTACTTC. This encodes CASSGGQGIYEQYF.

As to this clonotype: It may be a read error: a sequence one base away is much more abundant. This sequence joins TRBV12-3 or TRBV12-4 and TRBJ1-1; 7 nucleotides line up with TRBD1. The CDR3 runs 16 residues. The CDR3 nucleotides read TGTGTCAGCAGTTCGCTCATGACAGGGAGAGGAACTGAAGCTTTCTTT. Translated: CVSSSLMTGRGTEAFF.